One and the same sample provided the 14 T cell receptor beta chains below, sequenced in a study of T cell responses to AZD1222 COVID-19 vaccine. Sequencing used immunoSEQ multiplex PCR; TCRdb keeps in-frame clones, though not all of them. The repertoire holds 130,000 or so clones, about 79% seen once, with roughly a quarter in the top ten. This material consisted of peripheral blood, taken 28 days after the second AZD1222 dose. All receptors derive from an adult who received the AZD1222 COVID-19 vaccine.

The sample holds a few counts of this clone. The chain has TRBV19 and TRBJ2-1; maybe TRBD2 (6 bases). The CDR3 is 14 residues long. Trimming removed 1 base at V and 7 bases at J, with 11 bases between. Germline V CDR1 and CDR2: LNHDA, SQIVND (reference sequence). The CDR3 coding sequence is TGTGCCAGTAGTATAGTAGCAGGGAGGAATGAGCAGTTCTTC. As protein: CASSIVAGRNEQFF.

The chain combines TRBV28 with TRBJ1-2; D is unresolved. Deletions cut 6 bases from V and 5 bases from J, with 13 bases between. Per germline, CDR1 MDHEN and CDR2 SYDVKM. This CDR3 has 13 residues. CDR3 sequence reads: CASSSPWRYGYTF. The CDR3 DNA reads TGTGCCAGCAGCTCTCCGTGGCGGTATGGCTACACCTTC.

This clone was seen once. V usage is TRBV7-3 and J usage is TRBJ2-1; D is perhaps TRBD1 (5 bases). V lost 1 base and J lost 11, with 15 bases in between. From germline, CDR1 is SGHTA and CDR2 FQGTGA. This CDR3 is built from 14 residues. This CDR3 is CASSLRFRDSQQFF. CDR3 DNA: TGTGCCAGCAGCTTAAGGTTCCGCGACAGTCAGCAGTTCTTC.

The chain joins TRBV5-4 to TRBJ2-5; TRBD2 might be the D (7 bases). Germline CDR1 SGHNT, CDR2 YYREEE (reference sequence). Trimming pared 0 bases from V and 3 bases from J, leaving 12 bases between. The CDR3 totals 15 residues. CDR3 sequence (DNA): TGTGCCAGCAGCTTGGGGGGGGGCGACGAAGAGACCCAGTACTTC. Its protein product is CASSLGGGDEETQYF. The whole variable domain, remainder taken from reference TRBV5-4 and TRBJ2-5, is ETGVTQSPTHLIKTRGQQVTLRCSSQSGHNTVSWYQQALGQGPQFIFQYYREEENGRGNFPPRFSGLQFPNYSSELNVNALELDDSALYLCASSLGGGDEETQYFGPGTRLLVL.

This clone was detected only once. This chain's CDR3 is CASSLLGDSPLHF. Written as DNA, the CDR3 is TGTGCCAGCAGCTTATTAGGGGATTCACCCCTCCACTTT. The V and J genes are TRBV7-2 and TRBJ1-6; perhaps TRBD1 as D (5 bases). The CDR3 extends over 13 amino acids. Trimming pared 2 bases from V and 8 bases from J, leaving 7 bases between. Germline V gene lookup returns CDR1 SGHTA and CDR2 FQGNSA.

The CDR3 coding sequence is TGTGCCAGCAGTTCATCGACAGGGTTTGGCTCAAAAGCTTTCTTT. Translating it yields CASSSSTGFGSKAFF. The genes are TRBV28 and TRBJ1-1, with TRBD1 matching 7 bases. The CDR3 spans 15 residues. Looked up from germline, CDR1 is MDHEN and CDR2 is SYDVKM. Germline trimming cut 4 bases from V and 9 bases from J; bases unmatched to any gene: 14.

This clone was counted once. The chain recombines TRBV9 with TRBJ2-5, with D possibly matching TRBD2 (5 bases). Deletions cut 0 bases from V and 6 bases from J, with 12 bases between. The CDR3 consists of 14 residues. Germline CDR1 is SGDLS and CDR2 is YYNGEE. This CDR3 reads CASSVGLAPKTQYF. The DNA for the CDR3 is TGTGCCAGCAGCGTAGGTCTAGCCCCGAAGACCCAGTACTTC.

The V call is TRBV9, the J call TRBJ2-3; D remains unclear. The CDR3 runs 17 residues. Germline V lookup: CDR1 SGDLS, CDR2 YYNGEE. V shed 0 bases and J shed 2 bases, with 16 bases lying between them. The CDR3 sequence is CASSVGVRGGTTDTQYF. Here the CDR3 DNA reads TGTGCCAGCAGCGTAGGAGTCCGCGGTGGTACCACAGATACGCAGTATTTT.

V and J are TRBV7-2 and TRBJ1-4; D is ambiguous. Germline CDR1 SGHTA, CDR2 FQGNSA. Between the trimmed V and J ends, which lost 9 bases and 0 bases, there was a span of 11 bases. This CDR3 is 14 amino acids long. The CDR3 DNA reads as TGTGCCAGTAGTCCCGGAGCAACTAATGAAAAACTGTTTTTT. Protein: CASSPGATNEKLFF.

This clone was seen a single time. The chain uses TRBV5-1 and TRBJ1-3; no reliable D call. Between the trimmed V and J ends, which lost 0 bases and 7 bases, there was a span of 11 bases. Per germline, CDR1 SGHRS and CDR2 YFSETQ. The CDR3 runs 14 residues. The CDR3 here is CASSLGSGANTIYF. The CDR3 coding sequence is TGCGCCAGCAGCTTGGGGTCCGGAGCTAACACCATATATTTT.

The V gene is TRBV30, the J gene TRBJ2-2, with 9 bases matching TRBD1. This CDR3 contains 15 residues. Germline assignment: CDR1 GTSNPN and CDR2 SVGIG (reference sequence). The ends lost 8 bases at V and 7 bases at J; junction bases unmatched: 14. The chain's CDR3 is CAQNGGTGRFGELFF. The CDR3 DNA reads TGTGCCCAGAATGGGGGGACAGGGAGATTCGGGGAGCTGTTTTTT. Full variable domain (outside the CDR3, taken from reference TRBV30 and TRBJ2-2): SQTIHQWPATLVQPVGSPLSLECTVEGTSNPNLYWYRQAAGRGLQLLFYSVGIGQISSEVPQNLSASRPQDRQFILSSKKLLLSDSGFYLCAQNGGTGRFGELFFGEGSRLTVL.

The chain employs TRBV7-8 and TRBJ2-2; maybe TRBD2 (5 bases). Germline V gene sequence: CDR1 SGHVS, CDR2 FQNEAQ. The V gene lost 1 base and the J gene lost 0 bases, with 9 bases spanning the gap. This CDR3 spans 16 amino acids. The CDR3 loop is CASSLDASSNTGELFF. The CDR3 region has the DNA TGTGCCAGCAGCTTAGACGCTAGCTCGAACACCGGGGAGCTGTTTTTT.

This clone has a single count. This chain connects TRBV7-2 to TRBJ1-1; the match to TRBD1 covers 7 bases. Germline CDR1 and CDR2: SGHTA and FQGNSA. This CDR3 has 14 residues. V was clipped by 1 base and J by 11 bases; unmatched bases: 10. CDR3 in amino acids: CASSLGAGGVGAFF. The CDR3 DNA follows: TGTGCCAGCAGCTTAGGAGCAGGGGGGGTCGGGGCTTTCTTT.

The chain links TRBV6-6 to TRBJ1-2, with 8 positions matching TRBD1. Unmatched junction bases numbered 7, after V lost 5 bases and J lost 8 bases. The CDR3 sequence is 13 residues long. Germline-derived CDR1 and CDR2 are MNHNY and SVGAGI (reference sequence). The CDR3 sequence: CASSHQGAWGYTF. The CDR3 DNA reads TGTGCCAGCAGTCATCAGGGGGCTTGGGGCTACACCTTC.